Listed here is a single T cell receptor (beta chain). Its target is unknown. Germline lookup yields CDR1 MGHDK and CDR2 SYGVNS. With V trimmed by 2 bases and J by 3 bases, 0 bases remained unmatched. The CDR3 is 14 amino acids. This entry belongs to a study of naive and memory T cell subsets. Findings and limits, study-wide: Diversity fell and Gini index rose from naive through CM, EM, EMRA. Possibly reflecting memory cells re-expressing CD45RA, a few larger clonotypes occurred in naive repertoires, especially CD8.

Cells stained for CD3, CD4, CD8, CD45RA, CD27 and viability were sorted into four CD45RA/CD27 subsets. Both TRBC1 and TRBC2 were covered by a beta constant-region primer of two equimolar oligonucleotides. The ligated cDNA underwent four PCR rounds using SP2 and nested alpha and beta constant-region primers. TCRdb used MiXCR to reprocess the UMI-ligation and nested PCR reads, holding one entry per CDR3 protein. Of over 130,000 distinct CDR3 sequences listed, approximately 18% were seen once; the top ten hold roughly 0.6%. The TCR originated in a human donor in good health. The chain couples TRBV25-1 to TRBJ2-5; 10 bases match TRBD2. Sequenced: naive CD8+ T cells from blood. Here the CDR3 DNA reads TGTGCCAGCAGTGAACTAGCGGGAGAAGAGACCCAGTACTTC. Protein product: CASSELAGEETQYF.